This TCR beta chain was captured in a study of T-cell reconstitution after alpha-beta-depleted transplantation in children. Unique molecular identifiers were incorporated into the prepared TCRbeta library. Using its own MiXCR run on the PCR reads, TCRdb lists one record per CDR3 protein. The sample contains around 670,000 distinct CDR3 sequences, about 12% of which appear only once. Study-level points and caveats: Surviving recipient T cells and intrathymic progenitors accounted for some patients' high TCRbeta diversity at day 60. Several hundred rapidly expanded clones from non-depleted graft cells reportedly supplied alpha-beta T cells about two months post-transplant. Most T-cell counts and diversity one year after the transplant came from T cells that were newly produced.

CDR3 length equals 14 residues. Looked up from germline, CDR1 is SGHRS and CDR2 is YFSETQ. J lost 1 base, V lost 0 bases, and 1 base had no gene match. This clonotype has ten or more counts. The antigen is undetermined. The clonotype comes from a girl aged 2 to 9 with congenital amegakaryocytic thrombocytopenia, due to receive a stem cell transplant. This specimen consisted of PBMCs, obtained before TCRalphabeta/CD19-depleted stem cell transplant. This chain connects TRBV5-1 to TRBJ2-7; 7 nucleotides match TRBD2. CDR3 nucleotide sequence: TGCGCCAGCAGCTTGGGGGACTATTCCTACGAGCAGTACTTC. It encodes CASSLGDYSYEQYF.